The clone carrying this TCR beta chain was observed a handful of times. Its specificity is unknown. From RNA, the CDR3 regions of TCR beta chains were amplified and sequenced. An initial RT-PCR round employing HTBI primers preceded a second-round multiplex PCR. A single record per CDR3 protein comes from TCRdb applying MiXCR to the multiplex PCR reads. The sample consists of almost 750,000 distinct CDR3 sequences, 40% of them appearing once. This sample stems from a study of Graves' ophthalmopathy and Graves' hyperthyroidism. The wider study: Pretreatment peripheral blood was obtained at initial diagnosis. Study results and limitations: The majority of expanded thyroid clonotypes above 0.001 frequency also occurred in blood.

Researchers turned away patients with other autoimmune diseases, uncontrolled infections, pregnancy or lactation. This receptor was obtained from an adult man with Graves' ophthalmopathy. Sequenced: peripheral blood.

In nucleotides, the CDR3 is TGTGCCAGCAGCCAAGATTTCGGGGGTCGGGGACTCCTCCACTTT. Protein product: CASSQDFGGRGLLHF. The chain uses TRBV4-2 and TRBJ1-6; weak D call: TRBD1 (5 bases). The CDR3 is 15 amino acids. The germline V gene encodes CDR1 LGHNA and CDR2 YNFKEQ. V was pared by 0 bases and J by 15 bases, with 18 bases between.